This TCR beta chain comes out of a study of T cell clones after liver transplantation. Turning to the study itself: TCRbeta sequencing after a pre-transplant mixed lymphocyte reaction identified graft-donor-reactive clones, later tracked in post-transplant blood. HCV positivity affected three of eight recipients; the rest lacked autoimmune or viral indications.

The ends were cut back, 4 bases at V and 2 bases at J, with 12 bases in the middle. From germline, CDR1 is SGHVS and CDR2 FQNEAQ. The CDR3 runs to 15 residues. Overall study results and limits: Rather than being deleted, graft donor-reactive T cells may have moved into the graft. Circulating graft-donor-reactive CD4 TCRbeta sequences fell significantly post-transplant in 5 of 8 subjects.

Using immunoSEQ multiplex PCR, the repertoire was profiled, and TCRdb retains in-frame clones only, with some absent. The repertoire consists of tens of thousands of clones, with nearly 85% occurring once and the leading ten covering under 0.6%. Regarding this clone: What it binds is not known.

The chain uses TRBV7-8 and TRBJ2-1; a weak D match, TRBD2 (7 bases). The sequenced sample was CD4+ T cells from blood, obtained 45 to 46 months after liver transplant. The sequence derives from a human patient who received a liver transplant. Some T cells may be the graft donor's. The CDR3 DNA sequence: TGTGCCAGCAGCTCGGGGGCGGGAGCCTACAATGAGCAGTTCTTC. Protein: CASSSGAGAYNEQFF.